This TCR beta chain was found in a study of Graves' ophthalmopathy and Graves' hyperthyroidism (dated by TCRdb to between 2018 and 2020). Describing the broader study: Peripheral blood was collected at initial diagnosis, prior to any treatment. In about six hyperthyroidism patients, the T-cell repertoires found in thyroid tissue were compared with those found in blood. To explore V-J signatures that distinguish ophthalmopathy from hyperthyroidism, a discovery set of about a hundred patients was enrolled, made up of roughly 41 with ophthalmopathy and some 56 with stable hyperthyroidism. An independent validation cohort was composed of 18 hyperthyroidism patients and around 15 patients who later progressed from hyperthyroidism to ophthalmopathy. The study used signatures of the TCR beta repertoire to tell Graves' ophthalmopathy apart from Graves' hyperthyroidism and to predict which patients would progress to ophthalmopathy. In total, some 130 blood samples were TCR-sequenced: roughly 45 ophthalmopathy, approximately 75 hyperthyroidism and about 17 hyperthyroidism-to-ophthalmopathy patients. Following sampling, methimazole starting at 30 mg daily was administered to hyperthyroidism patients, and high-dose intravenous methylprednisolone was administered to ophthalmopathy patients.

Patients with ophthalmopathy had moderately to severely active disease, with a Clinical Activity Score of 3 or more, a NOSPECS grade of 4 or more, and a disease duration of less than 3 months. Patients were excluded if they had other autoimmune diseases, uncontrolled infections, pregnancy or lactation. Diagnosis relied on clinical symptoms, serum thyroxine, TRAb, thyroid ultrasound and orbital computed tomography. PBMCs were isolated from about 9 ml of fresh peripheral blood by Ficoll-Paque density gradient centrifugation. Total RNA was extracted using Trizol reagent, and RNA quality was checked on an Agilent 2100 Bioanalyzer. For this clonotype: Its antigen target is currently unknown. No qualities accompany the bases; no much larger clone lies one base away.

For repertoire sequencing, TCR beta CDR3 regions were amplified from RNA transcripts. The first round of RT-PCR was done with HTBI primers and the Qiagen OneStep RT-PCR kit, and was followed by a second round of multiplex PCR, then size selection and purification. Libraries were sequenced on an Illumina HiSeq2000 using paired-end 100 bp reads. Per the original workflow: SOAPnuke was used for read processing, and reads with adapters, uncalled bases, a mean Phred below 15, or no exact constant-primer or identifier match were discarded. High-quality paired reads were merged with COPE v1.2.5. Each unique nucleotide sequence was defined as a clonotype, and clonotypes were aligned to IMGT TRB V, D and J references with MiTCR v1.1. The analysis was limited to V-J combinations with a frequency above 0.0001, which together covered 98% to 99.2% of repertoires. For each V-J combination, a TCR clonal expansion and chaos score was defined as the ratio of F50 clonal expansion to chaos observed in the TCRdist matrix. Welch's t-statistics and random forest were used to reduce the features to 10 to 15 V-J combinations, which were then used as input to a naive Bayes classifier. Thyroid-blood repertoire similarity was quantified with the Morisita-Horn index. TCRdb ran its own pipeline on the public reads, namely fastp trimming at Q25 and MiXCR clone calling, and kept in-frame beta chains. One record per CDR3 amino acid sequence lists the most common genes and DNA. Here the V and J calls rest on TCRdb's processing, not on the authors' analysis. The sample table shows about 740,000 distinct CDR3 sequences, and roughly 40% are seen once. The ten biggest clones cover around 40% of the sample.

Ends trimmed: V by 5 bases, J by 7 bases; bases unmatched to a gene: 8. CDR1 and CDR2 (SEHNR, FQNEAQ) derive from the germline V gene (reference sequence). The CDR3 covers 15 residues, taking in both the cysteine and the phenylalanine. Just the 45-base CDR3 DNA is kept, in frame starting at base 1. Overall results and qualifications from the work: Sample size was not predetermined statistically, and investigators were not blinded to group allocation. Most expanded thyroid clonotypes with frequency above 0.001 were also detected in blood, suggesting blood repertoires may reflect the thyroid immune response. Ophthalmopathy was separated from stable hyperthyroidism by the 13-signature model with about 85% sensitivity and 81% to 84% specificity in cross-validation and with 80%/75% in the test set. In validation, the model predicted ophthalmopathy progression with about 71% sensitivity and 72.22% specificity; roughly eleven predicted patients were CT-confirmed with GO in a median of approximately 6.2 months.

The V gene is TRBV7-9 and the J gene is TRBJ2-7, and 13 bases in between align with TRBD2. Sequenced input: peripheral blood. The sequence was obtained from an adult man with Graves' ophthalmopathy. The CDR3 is CASSPGGLAGQEQYF. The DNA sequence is TGTGCCAGCAGCCCAGGGGGACTAGCGGGACAAGAGCAGTACTTC.